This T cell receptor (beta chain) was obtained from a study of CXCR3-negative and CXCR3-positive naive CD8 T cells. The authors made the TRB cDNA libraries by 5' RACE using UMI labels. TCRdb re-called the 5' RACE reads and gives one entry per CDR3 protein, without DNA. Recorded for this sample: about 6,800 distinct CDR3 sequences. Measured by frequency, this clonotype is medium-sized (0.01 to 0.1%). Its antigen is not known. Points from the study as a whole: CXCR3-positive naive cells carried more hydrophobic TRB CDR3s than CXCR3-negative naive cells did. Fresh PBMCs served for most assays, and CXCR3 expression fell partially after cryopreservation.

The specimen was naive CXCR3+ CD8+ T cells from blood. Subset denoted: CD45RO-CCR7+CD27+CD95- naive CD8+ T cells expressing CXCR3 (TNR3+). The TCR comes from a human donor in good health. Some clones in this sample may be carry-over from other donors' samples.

The CDR3 sequence: CASSQDPGLANEQYF. V and J are TRBV14 and TRBJ2-7; TCRdb outputs TRBD2, but without DNA this stays unchecked. Looked up from germline, CDR1 is SGHDN and CDR2 is FVKESK. This CDR3 spans 15 amino acids.